Only a few counts were recorded for the clone carrying this T cell receptor beta chain. What it binds is unknown. The sample is drawn from a study of CD8 T cells in ankylosing spondylitis. General observations from the study: Peripheral blood held disease-linked clones only at relatively low frequency, and these were CD8+. Earlier studies detected some motif variants in reactive arthritis synovial fluid and blood.

TCRdb re-derived calls from the 5' RACE reads in MiXCR, one entry per CDR3 protein. The sample carries about 110,000 distinct CDR3 sequences, 24% recorded once. The germline V and J ends were trimmed by 3 bases and 13 bases, with 12 bases remaining between them. Germline-derived CDR1 and CDR2 are SQVTM and ANQGSEA. The CDR3 totals 10 residues. Material: synovial fluid, either unsorted or a sorted T cell fraction (not recorded which). The gene calls are TRBV29-1 and TRBJ1-1; D gene uncertain. This sequence was found in a male donor with ankylosing spondylitis. CDR3 sequence reads: CSVEVGVGFF. The CDR3, as DNA: TGCAGCGTTGAGGTGGGAGTAGGTTTCTTT.